This T cell receptor beta chain was identified during a study of shared clonotypes between healthy human individuals. Study at large: There were three CD4 naive, three CD4 memory, two CD8 naive and one CD8 memory plates per donor.

CD8 cells classed as naive were CD45RO-negative and positively selected for CCR7, excluding terminally differentiated effector memory CD45RA+ cells. Comments on this clone: What it binds is unknown.

CDR3 size: 15 residues. Germline V gene lookup returns CDR1 LGHNA and CDR2 YSLEER. V was shortened by 1 base and J by 7 bases, with 13 bases between the two germline ends. Study findings and constraints: Despite large depth, rarefaction showed incomplete sorted-subset sequencing.

The authors split each subset's genomic DNA evenly across several immunoSEQ plates. Generated by immunoSEQ multiplex PCR, the TCRdb table keeps only in-frame clones and is missing some. The data hold millions of clones, with less than 95% observed a single time. This sequence originates from a man aged 18 to 30 in good health. The sample was naive CD8+ T cells sorted from blood. This chain links TRBV4-3 with TRBJ1-4, with D perhaps matching TRBD1 (6 bases). The CDR3 coding sequence is TGCGCCAGCAGCCAAGTACCAGGGGAGGCTGAAAAACTGTTTTTT. Amino acids: CASSQVPGEAEKLFF.